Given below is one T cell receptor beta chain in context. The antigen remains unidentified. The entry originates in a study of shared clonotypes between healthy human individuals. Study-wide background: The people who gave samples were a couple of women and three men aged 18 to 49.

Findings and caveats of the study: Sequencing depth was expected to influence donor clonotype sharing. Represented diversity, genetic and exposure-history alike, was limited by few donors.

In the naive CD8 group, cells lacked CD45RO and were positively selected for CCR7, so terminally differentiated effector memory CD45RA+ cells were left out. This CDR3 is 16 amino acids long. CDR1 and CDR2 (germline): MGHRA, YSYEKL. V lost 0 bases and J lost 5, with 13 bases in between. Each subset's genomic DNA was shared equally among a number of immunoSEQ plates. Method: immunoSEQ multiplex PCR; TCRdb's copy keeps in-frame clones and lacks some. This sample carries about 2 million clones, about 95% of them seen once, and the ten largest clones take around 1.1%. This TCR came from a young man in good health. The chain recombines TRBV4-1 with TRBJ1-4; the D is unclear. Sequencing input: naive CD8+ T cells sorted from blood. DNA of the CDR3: TGCGCCAGCAGCCAAGATTCTACAGCCCAAAATGAAAAACTGTTTTTT. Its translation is CASSQDSTAQNEKLFF.